This T cell receptor (beta chain) was identified in a study of OX40 agonist ivuxolimab in advanced cancers. With regard to the full study: Ivuxolimab, which targeted the costimulatory receptor OX40 (CD134), was an agonistic, fully human IgG2 monoclonal antibody. Prior anti-PD-1, anti-PD-L1 or anti-CTLA-4 therapy was permitted, and checkpoint inhibitors had been received by roughly 42% of dose-escalation patients. In the dose-escalation cohort, 82.7% of patients were male, and the mean age was roughly 60 years, with a range of roughly 20 to 79. Intravenous ivuxolimab was administered to patients every 2 weeks at six dose levels: 0.01, 0.1, 0.3, 1.5, 3 and 10 mg/kg. The paper covers the monotherapy dose-escalation part of the phase I ivuxolimab trial, which included N ≈ 57 patients. Of the 50 or so patients in dose escalation, about 20 had hepatocellular carcinoma, roughly 15 had melanoma, 9 had renal cell carcinoma and 9 had head and neck cancer. Partial responses occurred in three dose-escalation patients, of whom one had hepatocellular carcinoma and two had cutaneous melanoma. Peripheral TCRbeta sequencing was intended to test whether TCR sequence diversity was altered and clonal T-cell expansion was caused by ivuxolimab. What the research found in general, with its limitations: After ivuxolimab, CD8+ T cells had more expanded clones than CD4+ T cells on average. The antigen specificity of the peripheral T cells that underwent clonal expansion was not determined. At doses from 0.1 to 3.0 mg/kg, clonal expansion was seen in both CD4+ and CD8+ blood T cells between baseline and week 6. Low levels of normalized T-cell clonal expansion were also shown by some nonresponding patients. In the 0.1-3.0 mg/kg groups, partial responders were among the patients with the lowest normalized peripheral clonal expansion, particularly in CD8+ T cells.

This clone is a singleton in its sample. Its antigen is still unknown. No base quality information exists; no much larger clone differs at one position. For sequencing of the TCRbeta CDR3 region, genomic DNA was extracted from the sorted cells. The immunoSEQ Assay was used for sequencing of TCRbeta CDR3 regions. The table comes from immuneACCESS by way of TCRdb, which keeps in-frame sequences with V and J called. Part of the clones is missing from these tables; in studies checked, under half for an unresolved V gene and the rest for unknown reasons. In all, the sample holds 80,000 or so clones, and approximately 92% of those were seen once. The biggest ten clones account for 0.32% of the sample. CDR1 and CDR2, per the germline V gene (reference sequence), are SGHNT and YYREEE. Between the V and J ends, shortened by 4 bases and 0 bases respectively, the junction contains 12 bases. Including cysteine and phenylalanine, the CDR3 has 15 amino acids. Only the CDR3 DNA is retained, 45 bases long and in frame from the first base.

Patients with autoimmune disease history or receiving systemic immunosuppression were excluded from the trial. Peripheral blood for TCR sequencing was drawn from every dose cohort at baseline, at cycle 4 day 1 and at cycle 7 day 1. The samples were taken from a phase I, first-in-human, multicenter, open-label dose-escalation trial of ivuxolimab. Adults with locally advanced or metastatic melanoma, renal cell, hepatocellular, or head and neck squamous cell carcinoma were enrolled in the trial. Before TCR sequencing, CD4+ and CD8+ T cells were separately sorted from peripheral blood. This TCR was recovered from an adult with an advanced solid tumor such as melanoma, head and neck, liver or kidney cancer. The chain is encoded by TRBV5-4 joined to TRBJ2-3; the D segment could be TRBD1, given 5 matching bases. This specimen consisted of CD4+ or CD8+ T cells sorted from blood, obtained in a trial of the OX40 agonist ivuxolimab. The CDR3 reads CASSLKGISTDTQYF. The nucleotide sequence is TGTGCCAGCAGCCTTAAGGGGATTAGCACAGATACGCAGTATTTT.